Listed here are 12 T cell receptor beta chains from one sample, sequenced in a study of cytomegalovirus exposure and HLA in healthy donors. The PCR employed 60 Vbeta primers together with 13 Jbeta primers. The protocol was immunoSEQ multiplex PCR, while the TCRdb copy is restricted to in-frame clones and leaves out a portion. Among over 150,000 clones, roughly three quarters were seen once, and the ten largest hold around 1.6%. The source material was PBMCs. Receptors were obtained from a woman aged 18-29 years in good health and CMV-seronegative.

This chain uses TRBV7-2 with TRBJ1-2, with TRBD1 matching over 9 bases. The germline gives CDR1 SGHTA, CDR2 FQGNSA. The ends lost 3 bases at V and 7 bases at J; junction bases unmatched: 3. There are 13 residues in the CDR3. The CDR3 loop reads CASSFTGGTGYTF. CDR3 DNA: TGTGCCAGCAGCTTTACAGGGGGCACTGGCTACACCTTC. The full variable domain, rest sourced from reference TRBV7-2 and TRBJ1-2, is GAGVSQSPSNKVTEKGKDVELRCDPISGHTALYWYRQSLGQGLEFLIYFQGNSAPDKSGLPSDRFSAERTGGSVSTLTIQRTQQEDSAVYLCASSFTGGTGYTFGSGTRLTVV.

A few counts support this clone. This rearrangement joins TRBV4-2 to TRBJ2-1; D is unclear. The ends were cut back, 0 bases at V and 15 bases at J, with 12 bases in the middle. This CDR3 is 12 amino acids long. The germline V gene has CDR1 LGHNA and CDR2 YNFKEQ. The CDR3: CASSQERSPPFF. The DNA for the CDR3 is TGTGCCAGCAGCCAAGAACGGAGTCCCCCGTTCTTC.

The chain carries TRBV28 and TRBJ1-2, with 8 nucleotides matching TRBD1. Germline CDR1 and CDR2: MDHEN and SYDVKM. V trimming: 5 bases; J trimming: 7 bases; junction bases outside the gene matches: 12. The CDR3 covers 15 residues. CDR3 DNA: TGTGCCAGCAGTGGATTCGGGCAGGGGGCGGTTGGCTACACCTTC. This translates into CASSGFGQGAVGYTF.

The rearrangement uses TRBV4-2 and TRBJ2-3, with 9 nucleotides matching TRBD2. Trimming took 0 bases from V and 6 from J; bases not matched to a gene: 10. Germline CDR1 is LGHNA and CDR2 is YNFKEQ. The CDR3 loop spans 17 amino acids. CDR3: CASSQESLAGAVDTQYF. The CDR3 region has the DNA TGTGCCAGCAGCCAAGAAAGTTTAGCGGGAGCTGTGGATACGCAGTATTTT.

This clone was detected only once. This chain links TRBV2 with TRBJ1-1; the match to TRBD1 covers 9 bases. The junction had 7 bases not matched to a gene; V was cut back by 6 bases and J by 5 bases. The CDR3 extends over 14 amino acids. Germline values: CDR1 SNHLY, CDR2 FYNNEI. CDR3 in amino acids: CASSAGTGRTEAFF. CDR3 DNA sequence: TGTGCCAGCAGCGCCGGGACAGGGAGGACTGAAGCTTTCTTT. The variable domain in full, with the rest retrieved from reference TRBV2 and TRBJ1-1, is EPEVTQTPSHQVTQMGQEVILRCVPISNHLYFYWYRQILGQKVEFLVSFYNNEISEKSEIFDDQFSVERPDGSNFTLKIRSTKLEDSAMYFCASSAGTGRTEAFFGQGTRLTVV.

The V and J genes are TRBV19 and TRBJ2-7; 9 positions agree with TRBD2. Germline lookup yields CDR1 LNHDA and CDR2 SQIVND (reference sequence). The CDR3 runs to 14 residues. The V and J ends lost 3 bases and 4 bases, in that order; junction bases with no gene match: 4. DNA of the CDR3: TGTGCCAGTAGTATGGCGGGAGGGGATTACGAGCAGTACTTC. It encodes CASSMAGGDYEQYF.

The J gene is TRBJ1-2, the V gene TRBV7-6, with 8 bases fitting TRBD1. This CDR3 contains 15 residues. With V trimmed by 5 bases and J by 4 bases, 9 bases remained unmatched. Germline V gene lookup returns CDR1 SGHVS and CDR2 FNYEAQ. The CDR3 loop is CASSLGTGGPYGYTF. The DNA of the CDR3 is TGTGCCAGCAGCCTCGGGACAGGAGGGCCCTATGGCTACACCTTC.

This clone has more than one count but fewer than ten. This chain connects TRBV5-1 to TRBJ1-3; D may be TRBD1 (6 bases). Trimming left V 4 bases short and J 2 bases short, with 10 bases between. The CDR3 has 14 amino acids. CDR1 is SGHRS, CDR2 YFSETQ, per germline. This CDR3 reads CASSEYRAGNTIYF. The CDR3 DNA sequence: TGCGCCAGCAGCGAATACAGGGCTGGAAACACCATATATTTT.

Only a few counts were recorded for this clone. The chain employs TRBV4-1 and TRBJ1-1; TRBD1 matches at 9 bases. The germline V gene has CDR1 MGHRA and CDR2 YSYEKL. The CDR3 is 17 amino acids. Trimming cost V 3 bases and J 0 bases; bases outside gene matches: 8. In nucleotides, the CDR3 is TGCGCCAGCAGCCAGTTGACAGGACAGGGGCTGAACACTGAAGCTTTCTTT. The encoded protein is CASSQLTGQGLNTEAFF.

The V gene is TRBV9, the J gene TRBJ2-5; 9 bases map to TRBD2. The CDR3 loop spans 14 amino acids. Germline CDR1 SGDLS, CDR2 YYNGEE. The trim removed 1 base at V and 2 bases at J, leaving 0 bases unmatched. CDR3 region: CASSVLAGQETQYF. CDR3 DNA: TGTGCCAGCAGCGTACTAGCGGGGCAAGAGACCCAGTACTTC.

The gene calls are TRBV18 and TRBJ2-3; 10 nucleotides agree with TRBD2. The CDR3 has 15 residues. The V gene's germline CDR1 is KGHSH and CDR2 LQKENI. Germline trimming cut 3 bases from V and 6 bases from J; bases unmatched to any gene: 6. The CDR3 nucleotides are TGTGCCAGCTCACCGAGCGGGGGGGACGCTGATACGCAGTATTTT. The encoded protein is CASSPSGGDADTQYF. Full variable domain (outside the CDR3, taken from reference TRBV18 and TRBJ2-3): NAGVMQNPRHLVRRRGQEARLRCSPMKGHSHVYWYRQLPEEGLKFMVYLQKENIIDESGMPKERFSAEFPKEGPSILRIQQVVRGDSAAYFCASSPSGGDADTQYFGPGTRLTVL.

This clone showed up just once. The J gene is TRBJ1-1, the V gene TRBV5-1, with D possibly matching TRBD1 (6 bases). Between the trimmed V and J ends, which lost 2 bases and 2 bases, there was a span of 13 bases. Looked up from germline, CDR1 is SGHRS and CDR2 is YFSETQ. This CDR3 contains 15 residues. CDR3 in amino acids: CASSLAGGQNTEAFF. DNA for the CDR3: TGCGCCAGCAGCTTAGCGGGGGGACAAAACACTGAAGCTTTCTTT.